This is a list of T cell receptor beta chains from one sample in a study of blood T cell repertoires in COVID-19. The assay was immunoSEQ multiplex PCR, and TCRdb's table has in-frame clones only and misses some. This sample has 300,000 to 400,000 clones, with 80% to 90% found just once. The source material was peripheral blood. The receptors stem from a woman between 50 and 59 years old who had recovered from COVID-19. Each CDR3 is given with its conserved first and last residue. Fields, in order: CDR3 protein, V gene, J gene.

CDR3: CASSSDRGDTEAFF
V: TRBV7-6
J: TRBJ1-1

CDR3: CSVPNPTGGREKLFF
V: TRBV29-1
J: TRBJ1-4

CDR3: CATGQAEKLFF
V: TRBV27
J: TRBJ1-4

CDR3: CASSQGTSGIREQFF
V: TRBV5-4
J: TRBJ2-1

CDR3: CASSQEYTSTKYGYTF
V: TRBV14
J: TRBJ1-2

CDR3: CASSLAGGGNTEAFF
V: TRBV11-2
J: TRBJ1-1

CDR3: CASSQWGLAGMDTQYF
V: TRBV4-1
J: TRBJ2-3

CDR3: CASSVLQGSGYTF
V: TRBV11-2
J: TRBJ1-2

CDR3: CASSSNYNSPLHF
V: TRBV7-9
J: TRBJ1-6

CDR3: CASAQPARYNEQFF
V: TRBV6-5
J: TRBJ2-1

CDR3: CASSHRRTSTDTQYF
V: TRBV5-4
J: TRBJ2-3

CDR3: CASSLLADNYGYTF
V: TRBV7-2
J: TRBJ1-2

CDR3: CASSRQGNEKLFF
V: TRBV12-3/TRBV12-4
J: TRBJ1-4

CDR3: CASSHRGATDTQYF
V: TRBV28
J: TRBJ2-3

CDR3: CASSYRSEGGGTEAFF
V: TRBV6-5
J: TRBJ1-1

CDR3: CASSQTDLNGYTF
V: TRBV4-3
J: TRBJ1-2

CDR3: CSVTPQGGPEAFF
V: TRBV29-1
J: TRBJ1-1

CDR3: CASSQDPSGADTQYF
V: TRBV4-3
J: TRBJ2-3

CDR3: CASSRRGANSPLHF
V: TRBV27
J: TRBJ1-6

CDR3: CASSKTTVDTQYF
V: TRBV19
J: TRBJ2-3

CDR3: CASSSIAETTDTQYF
V: TRBV5-4
J: TRBJ2-3

CDR3: CASSLSVGPQHF
V: TRBV19
J: TRBJ1-5

CDR3: CASSLDPGRKQFF
V: TRBV11-2
J: TRBJ2-1

CDR3: CATSRDRGEQYF
V: TRBV15
J: TRBJ2-7

CDR3: CASSPHSEQFF
V: TRBV6-2/TRBV6-3
J: TRBJ2-1

CDR3: CASSDRWETPNQPQHF
V: TRBV6-4
J: TRBJ1-5

CDR3: CASGTASGNTIYF
V: TRBV5-6
J: TRBJ1-3

CDR3: CASSPGAGTGYSPLHF
V: TRBV9
J: TRBJ1-6

CDR3: CASSQDLTGQSSYGYTF
V: TRBV4-3
J: TRBJ1-2

CDR3: CASSRRQGSSGNTIYF
V: TRBV21-1
J: TRBJ1-3

CDR3: CASSLNRIGELFF
V: TRBV14
J: TRBJ2-2

CDR3: CASSPQRGTEAFF
V: TRBV19
J: TRBJ1-1

CDR3: CASSNLASHEQYF
V: TRBV5-4
J: TRBJ2-7

CDR3: CASSREAGGVTGEQFF
V: TRBV4-1
J: TRBJ2-1

CDR3: CASSLSLAGRDEQFF
V: TRBV5-4
J: TRBJ2-1

CDR3: CASSRTNEKLFF
V: TRBV6-6
J: TRBJ1-4

CDR3: CASRSIGLKRTDTQYF
V: TRBV27
J: TRBJ2-3

CDR3: CASRDRYNQPQHF
V: TRBV27
J: TRBJ1-5

CDR3: CASSPKASGSNEQFF
V: TRBV18
J: TRBJ2-1

CDR3: CASSPSGGASPLHF
V: TRBV9
J: TRBJ1-6

CDR3: CASSPQGGNQPQHF
V: TRBV3-1/TRBV3-2
J: TRBJ1-5

CDR3: CASSAKDSSVYNEQFF
V: TRBV7-9
J: TRBJ2-1

CDR3: CASSFRGEGGELFF
V: TRBV28
J: TRBJ2-2

CDR3: CASSQGSGSAFF
V: TRBV14
J: TRBJ1-1

CDR3: CASSDNGGESEKLFF
V: TRBV7-9
J: TRBJ1-4

CDR3: CASSLLAGGNTEAFF
V: TRBV13
J: TRBJ1-1

CDR3: CASTPRGPPLHF
V: TRBV28
J: TRBJ1-6

CDR3: CSVPGEGQGSVGNTIYF
V: TRBV29-1
J: TRBJ1-3

CDR3: CASSQSHQNSGNTIYF
V: TRBV16
J: TRBJ1-3

CDR3: CASRMTSATNEKLFF
V: TRBV6-4
J: TRBJ1-4

CDR3: CASSLRDNYNEQFF
V: TRBV5-5
J: TRBJ2-1

CDR3: CASSPGITYEQYF
V: TRBV7-9
J: TRBJ2-7

CDR3: CASSFMTGRIYGYTF
V: TRBV7-2
J: TRBJ1-2

CDR3: CASSGGDRGEGLGDYNEQFF
V: TRBV9
J: TRBJ2-1

CDR3: CAMAGTEGNGYTF
V: TRBV10-3
J: TRBJ1-2

CDR3: CASSYRAQGGPFNQPQHF
V: TRBV6-2/TRBV6-3
J: TRBJ1-5

CDR3: CASSPGGANYGYTF
V: TRBV5-6
J: TRBJ1-2

CDR3: CAWSVRQLNTEAFF
V: TRBV30
J: TRBJ1-1

CDR3: CATSDASGGGTDTQYF
V: TRBV24-1
J: TRBJ2-3